These 23 T cell receptor beta chains were all obtained from the same sample, sequenced in a study of T cell clonality in common variable immunodeficiency. Profiling relied on immunoSEQ multiplex PCR, and the TCRdb table lists in-frame clones only, not all of them. Recorded here are some 50,000 clones, none singletons. The source material was peripheral blood mononuclear cells. The source is a person aged 18 to 75 in good health.

This clone was counted ten times or more. The read is 3 residues too short to cover the CDR3 end, so that end is filled in from the germline J gene. The V gene is TRBV20-1, the J gene TRBJ2-3; no clear D. From germline, CDR1 is DFQATT and CDR2 SNEGSKA (reference sequence). Trimming left V 1 base short and J 1 base short, with 6 bases between. The CDR3 contains 13 residues. The CDR3 loop reads CSARVSGTDTQYF. The CDR3 DNA, read in part, is TGCAGTGCTAGAGTCAGCGGCACAGATACG.

This clone appeared a few times. The sequenced CDR3 bases are TGTGCCAGCAGCCTTAGCTCGGAACTAGCCCAAGAGACC. Translated: CASSLSSELAQET. The entire CDR3 protein is CASSLSSELAQETQYF. The rearrangement links TRBV7-8 to TRBJ2-5; tentatively, D is TRBD2 (6 bases). The missing CDR3 end, 3 residues past where the read stops, is filled in from the germline J gene. This CDR3 spans 16 amino acids. Trimming left V 5 bases short and J 1 base short, with 17 bases between. Per the germline V gene, CDR1 is SGHVS and CDR2 is FQNEAQ.

CDR3 DNA (partial): TGTGCCAGCTCGCAGCGGACTAGCGGGGCAAGCACAGATACC. It is translated as CASSQRTSGASTDT. The whole CDR3 protein is CASSQRTSGASTDTYTF. The chain combines TRBV18 with TRBJ1-2, with D possibly being TRBD1 (5 bases). The CDR3 end is not reached by the read, which stops 3 residues before it; the germline J gene fills it in. Per the germline V gene, CDR1 is KGHSH and CDR2 is LQKENI. The CDR3 is 17 residues long.

The sample holds many counts of this clone. At one end, the junction sequence differs from germline, possibly due to a read error. The sequenced CDR3 bases are TGCGCCAGCAGCCAATTAGCGGGGGCGCGAGACGGGGAG. It specifies CASSQLAGARDGE. The full-length CDR3 reads as CASSQLAGARDGELFF. This chain uses TRBV4-2 with TRBJ2-2; 9 bases fit TRBD2. The sequence runs out 3 residues before the end of the CDR3; the remainder is reconstructed from the germline J gene. The length of the CDR3 is 16 residues. Per the germline V gene, CDR1 is LGHNA and CDR2 is YNFKEQ.

There are many counts of this clone. Coverage ceases 3 residues before the CDR3 finishes, and the germline J gene fills in the end. The chain uses TRBV5-6 and TRBJ2-5; 8 positions agree with TRBD2. The CDR3 has 15 amino acids. The germline V gene has CDR1 SGHDT and CDR2 YYEEEE. V lost 4 bases and J lost 5; bases outside the gene matches: 10. The DNA read from the CDR3 is TGTGCCAGCAGCGGCGCTCGGGGGGGCCACGAGACC. It translates to CASSGARGGHET. The entire CDR3 reads CASSGARGGHETQYF.

This clone was seen repeatedly, ten times or more. Coverage ceases 3 residues before the CDR3 finishes, and the germline J gene fills in the end. V and J are TRBV19 and TRBJ1-4; D gene ambiguous. Germline CDR1 LNHDA, CDR2 SQIVND (reference sequence). This CDR3 is 13 amino acids long. The part of the CDR3 DNA that was read is TGTGCCAGTAGTATAGTAATCCGCGGGGAA. This sequence encodes CASSIVIRGE. The complete CDR3 protein is CASSIVIRGELFF.

The sample holds many counts of this clone. The sequence runs out 3 residues before the end of the CDR3; the remainder is reconstructed from the germline J gene. The chain couples TRBV19 to TRBJ1-2; 9 bases map to TRBD1. CDR3 length: 14 amino acids. CDR1 and CDR2 from the germline V gene are LNHDA and SQIVND (reference sequence). Losses at the gene ends were 1 base for V and 3 bases for J; bases not matched to a gene: 0. The CDR3 bases that were read are TGTGCCAGTAGTATAGGGACAGGGGACTATGGC. It encodes CASSIGTGDYG. The whole CDR3 is CASSIGTGDYGYTF.

This clone occurred many times. A junction boundary mismatches the germline segment, possibly from a read error. The CDR3 is cut off 3 residues early in the read; its end comes from the germline J gene. This sequence joins TRBV19 and TRBJ1-2, with D unresolved. Germline assignment: CDR1 LNHDA and CDR2 SQIVND (reference sequence). The CDR3 has 13 amino acids. The CDR3 bases that were read are TGTGCCAGTGGTATTCGGGGTCACTATGGC. It translates to CASGIRGHYG. The whole CDR3 region reads CASGIRGHYGYTF.

This clone was detected many times. CDR3 bases read: TGTGCCAGCCGACCGCCCGGTGGGGGACAGGGCTATGGC. This codes for CASRPPGGGQGYG. The full CDR3 sequence reads CASRPPGGGQGYGYTF. This chain uses TRBV18 with TRBJ1-2; 9 bases line up with TRBD1. The read finishes 3 residues shy of the CDR3 end, and the germline J gene is used to complete it. The CDR3 is made up of 16 amino acids. Germline CDR1 and CDR2: KGHSH and LQKENI. V was pared by 8 bases and J by 4 bases, with 14 bases of the junction left unmatched.

As for this clone: The read ends 3 residues before the CDR3 terminus; that terminus is restored from the germline J gene. V is TRBV2 and J is TRBJ2-7; D uncertain. The V end was cut by 5 bases, the J end by 4 bases, with 6 bases between. Germline V gene data show CDR1 as SNHLY and CDR2 as FYNNEI. This CDR3 spans 11 amino acids. CDR3 residues: CASSSGYEQYF. CDR3 DNA, as far as it was read: TGTGCCAGCAGTTCGGGTTACGAG.

This clone was seen ten or more times. Read data end 3 residues before the CDR3 end; the end is taken from the germline J gene. The chain has TRBV7-2 and TRBJ2-3; D remains unclear. This CDR3 has 13 residues. V was trimmed by 5 bases and J by 4 bases, leaving 10 bases between them. Germline V gene lookup returns CDR1 SGHTA and CDR2 FQGNSA. This chain's CDR3 is CASSHPTADTQYF. CDR3 bases read: TGTGCCAGCAGCCACCCAACGGCAGATACG.

This clone occurred many times. The read ends 3 residues before the CDR3 terminus; that terminus is restored from the germline J gene. This chain connects TRBV5-1 to TRBJ2-1; D gene unclear. Trimming stripped 8 bases from V and 0 bases from J, with 12 bases between. Germline CDR1 is SGHRS and CDR2 is YFSETQ. The CDR3 contains 14 residues. The CDR3 spells CASTQGSSYNEQFF. The part of the CDR3 DNA that was read is TGCGCCAGTACACAAGGCAGCTCCTACAATGAG.

At least ten counts were recorded for this clone. The read ends 3 residues shy of where the CDR3 ends; the end is completed using the germline J gene. The genes are TRBV11-3 and TRBJ1-3; D remains unclear. Germline CDR1 SGHNT, CDR2 YENEEA. Trimming cost V 1 base and J 0 bases, with 4 bases left between them. CDR3 length: 14 amino acids. The covered CDR3 bases are TGTGCCAGCAGCTTAGGCAGCTCTGGAAACACC. This encodes CASSLGSSGNT. The whole CDR3 sequence is CASSLGSSGNTIYF.

This clone appeared many times. The read is 3 residues too short to cover the CDR3 end, so that end is filled in from the germline J gene. The gene calls are TRBV20-1 and TRBJ2-5; 8 bases line up with TRBD2. The CDR3 is 14 residues long. Per germline, CDR1 DFQATT and CDR2 SNEGSKA (reference sequence). The junction had 10 bases not matched to a gene; V was cut back by 6 bases and J by 4 bases. The CDR3 region is CSALHGGAGETQYF. The part of the CDR3 DNA that was read is TGCAGTGCCCTCCACGGGGGGGCCGGAGAGACC.

This clone was found many times. The read stops 3 residues short of the end of the CDR3; the missing end is completed from the germline J gene. The chain uses TRBV6-1 and TRBJ2-7; TRBD1 might be the D (5 bases). The V gene's germline CDR1 is MNHNS and CDR2 SASEGT. V lost 2 bases, J lost 5 bases, and 7 bases lay in between. This CDR3 has 12 residues. The sequenced part of the CDR3 DNA is TGTGCCAGCAGTGAATCCAGGGACGAG. This codes for CASSESRDE. The CDR3, in full, reads CASSESRDEQYF.

This clone has ten or more counts. The read finishes 3 residues shy of the CDR3 end, and the germline J gene is used to complete it. The chain combines TRBV20-1 with TRBJ2-5, with 16 bases fitting TRBD2. With 1 base clipped from V and 4 bases from J, the junction kept 9 bases outside the gene matches. The length of the CDR3 is 18 residues. Germline CDR1 DFQATT, CDR2 SNEGSKA (reference sequence). Incomplete CDR3 DNA: TGCAGTGCTAGAGCTTTGGGACTAGCGGGAGGGCCTATAGAGACC. It specifies CSARALGLAGGPIET. The entire CDR3 protein is CSARALGLAGGPIETQYF.

In this sample, this clone turned up many times. The observed sequence ends 3 residues before the CDR3 terminus, with the missing tail filled in from the germline J gene. V gene TRBV11-2 combines with J gene TRBJ1-4; no clear D gene. V lost 2 bases and J 7 bases, leaving 11 bases between the germline ends. Germline V gives CDR1 SGHAT, CDR2 FQNNGV. There are 14 residues in the CDR3. CDR3 amino acids: CASSLNSRGEKLFF. The CDR3 bases that were read are TGTGCCAGCAGCTTAAACAGCCGGGGTGAAAAA. The whole variable domain, remainder taken from reference TRBV11-2 and TRBJ1-4, is EAGVAQSPRYKIIEKRQSVAFWCNPISGHATLYWYQQILGQGPKLLIQFQNNGVVDDSQLPKDRFSAERLKGVDSTLKIQPAKLEDSAVYLCASSLNSRGEKLFFGSGTQLSVL.

Ten or more counts support this clone. With the read ending 3 residues before the CDR3 end, the germline J gene is used to fill in that end. The rearrangement uses TRBV7-8 and TRBJ1-4; no clear D. The germline CDR1 and CDR2 sequences are SGHVS and FQNEAQ. This CDR3 comprises 12 residues. The V and J ends lost 1 base and 7 bases respectively, with 4 bases between them. CDR3 in amino acids: CASSLGSEKLFF. The sequenced CDR3 bases are TGTGCCAGCAGCTTAGGTAGTGAAAAA.

This clone showed up many times. With the read ending 3 residues before the CDR3 end, the germline J gene is used to fill in that end. J is TRBJ2-2 and V is TRBV12-3 or TRBV12-4; D is unresolved. The CDR3 is made up of 14 amino acids. Between the trimmed V and J ends, which lost 6 bases and 4 bases, there was a span of 12 bases. CDR3 region: CASSPLTGTGELFF. The part of the CDR3 DNA that was read is TGTGCCAGCAGCCCCTTAACTGGCACCGGGGAG.

As regards this clone: The read ends 3 residues before the CDR3 terminus; that terminus is restored from the germline J gene. V and J are TRBV6-2 or TRBV6-3 and TRBJ2-4; D perhaps matches TRBD1 (5 bases). The CDR3 consists of 16 residues. Germline lookup yields CDR1 MNHEY and CDR2 SVGEGT. CDR3 DNA, as far as it was read: TGTGCCAGCAGTTACCCCAGACAGACCCTCGGATATGGT. This codes for CASSYPRQTLGYG. In full, the CDR3 is CASSYPRQTLGYGQYF.

The sample holds many counts of this clone. Read coverage stops 3 residues before the CDR3 terminus; the germline J gene supplies the remainder. The chain couples TRBV19 to TRBJ1-6, with D possibly matching TRBD1 (5 bases). The CDR3 spans 16 residues. CDR1 and CDR2 from the germline V gene are LNHDA and SQIVND (reference sequence). The germline V and J ends were trimmed by 3 bases and 10 bases, with 19 bases remaining between them. CDR3 loop: CASSIRLQAEFSPLHF. The DNA read from the CDR3 is TGTGCCAGTAGTATCCGGTTACAGGCAGAATTCTCACCC.

This clone was seen a few times. The read comes to an end 3 residues before the CDR3 does, leaving the germline J gene to fill in the end. The chain combines TRBV7-9 with TRBJ2-2, with TRBD1 identical over 11 bases. This CDR3 contains 15 residues. The germline CDR1 and CDR2 sequences are SEHNR and FQNEAQ (reference sequence). The CDR3 spells CASSYGQGASEKLFF. CDR3 DNA, as far as it was read: TGTGCCAGCAGCTATGGACAGGGGGCTAGTGAAAAG.

This clone occurred many times. The read is 3 residues too short to cover the CDR3 end, so that end is filled in from the germline J gene. V gene TRBV20-1 combines with J gene TRBJ1-5, with 8 bases aligning to TRBD1. Germline V gene data show CDR1 as DFQATT and CDR2 as SNEGSKA (reference sequence). This CDR3 is 15 amino acids long. With 2 bases clipped from V and 4 bases from J, the junction kept 7 bases outside the gene matches. The CDR3 sequence is CSARSGTGTNQPQHF. Partial CDR3 DNA: TGCAGTGCTAGATCAGGGACAGGTACAAATCAGCCC.